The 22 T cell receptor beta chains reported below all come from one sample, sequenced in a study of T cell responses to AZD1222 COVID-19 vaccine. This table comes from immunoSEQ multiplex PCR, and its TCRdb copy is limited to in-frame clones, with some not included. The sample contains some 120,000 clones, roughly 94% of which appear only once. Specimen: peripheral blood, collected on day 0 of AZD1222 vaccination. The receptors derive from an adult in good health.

The CDR3 protein is CASRTNSYNSPLHF. DNA of the CDR3: TGCGCCAGCAGAACCAACTCCTATAATTCACCCCTCCACTTT. The genes are TRBV10-1 and TRBJ1-6; D is ambiguous. The germline V and J ends were trimmed by 6 bases and 0 bases, with 6 bases remaining between them. The CDR3 contains 14 residues. CDR1 WNHNN and CDR2 SYGVQD come from the germline V gene (reference sequence).

CDR3 in amino acids: CASSPPTGQGVAFF. The CDR3 bases are TGTGCCAGCTCACCACCTACAGGACAGGGGGTTGCTTTCTTT. The rearrangement joins TRBV18 to TRBJ1-1; TRBD1 agrees at 10 bases. Germline V gives CDR1 KGHSH, CDR2 LQKENI. The CDR3 is 14 residues long. V lost 0 bases, J lost 11 bases, and 6 bases stayed unmatched.

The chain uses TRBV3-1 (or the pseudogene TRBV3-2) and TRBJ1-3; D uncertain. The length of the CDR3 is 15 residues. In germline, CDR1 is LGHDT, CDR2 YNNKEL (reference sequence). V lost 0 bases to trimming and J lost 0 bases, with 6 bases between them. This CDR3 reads CASSQDAFSGNTIYF. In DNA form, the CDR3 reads TGTGCCAGCAGCCAAGATGCCTTCTCTGGAAACACCATATATTTT.

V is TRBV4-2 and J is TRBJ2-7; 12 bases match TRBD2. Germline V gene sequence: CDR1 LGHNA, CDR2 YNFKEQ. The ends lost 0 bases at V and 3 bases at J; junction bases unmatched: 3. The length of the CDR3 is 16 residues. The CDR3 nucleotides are TGTGCCAGCAGCCAAGAGAAGGGACTAGCGGGCTACGAGCAGTACTTC. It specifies CASSQEKGLAGYEQYF.

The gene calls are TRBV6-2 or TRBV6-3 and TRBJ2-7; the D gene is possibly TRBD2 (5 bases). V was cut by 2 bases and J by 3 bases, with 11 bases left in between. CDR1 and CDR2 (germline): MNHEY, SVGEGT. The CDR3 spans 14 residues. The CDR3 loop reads CASSYEGVDYEQYF. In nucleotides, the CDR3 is TGTGCCAGCAGTTACGAGGGAGTCGACTACGAGCAGTACTTC.

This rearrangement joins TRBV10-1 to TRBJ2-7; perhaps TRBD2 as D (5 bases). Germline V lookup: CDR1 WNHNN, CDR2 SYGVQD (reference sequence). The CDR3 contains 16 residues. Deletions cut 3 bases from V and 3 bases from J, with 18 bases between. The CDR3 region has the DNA TGCGCCAGCAGTGACCCGTCTTTGGACTCAGGCTACGAGCAGTACTTC. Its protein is CASSDPSLDSGYEQYF.

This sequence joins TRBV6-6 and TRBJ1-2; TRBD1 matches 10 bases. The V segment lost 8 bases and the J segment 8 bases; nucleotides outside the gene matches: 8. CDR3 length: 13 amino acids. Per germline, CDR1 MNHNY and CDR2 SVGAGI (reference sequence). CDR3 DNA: TGTGCCAGCTATCGACAGGGGGCAGGCGGCTACACCTTC. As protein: CASYRQGAGGYTF.

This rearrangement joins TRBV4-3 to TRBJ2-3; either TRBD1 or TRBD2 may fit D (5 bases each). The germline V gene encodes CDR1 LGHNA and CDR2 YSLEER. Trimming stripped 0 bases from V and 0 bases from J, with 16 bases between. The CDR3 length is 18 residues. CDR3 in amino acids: CASSQDLGGGASTDTQYF. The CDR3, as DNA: TGCGCCAGCAGCCAAGATCTTGGTGGGGGTGCAAGCACAGATACGCAGTATTTT.

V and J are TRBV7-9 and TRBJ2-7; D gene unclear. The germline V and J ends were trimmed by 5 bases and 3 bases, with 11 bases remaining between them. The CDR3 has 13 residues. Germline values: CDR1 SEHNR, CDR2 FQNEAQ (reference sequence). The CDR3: CASSPPAGYEQYF. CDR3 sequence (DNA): TGTGCCAGCAGCCCCCCGGCAGGCTACGAGCAGTACTTC.

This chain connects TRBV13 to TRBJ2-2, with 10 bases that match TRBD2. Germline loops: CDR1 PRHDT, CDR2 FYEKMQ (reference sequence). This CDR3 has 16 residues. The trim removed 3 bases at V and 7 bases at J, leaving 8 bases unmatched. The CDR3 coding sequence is TGTGCCAGCAGCTTCAGGGCTAGCGGGAGAATCGGGGAGCTGTTTTTT. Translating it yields CASSFRASGRIGELFF.

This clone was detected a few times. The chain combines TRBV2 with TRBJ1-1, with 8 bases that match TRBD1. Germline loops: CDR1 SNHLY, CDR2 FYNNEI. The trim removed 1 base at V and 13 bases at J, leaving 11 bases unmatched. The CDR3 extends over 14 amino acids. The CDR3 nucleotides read TGTGCCAGCAGTGAAGGGACAGGGCGCCCAGCGGGTTTCTTT. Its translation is CASSEGTGRPAGFF.

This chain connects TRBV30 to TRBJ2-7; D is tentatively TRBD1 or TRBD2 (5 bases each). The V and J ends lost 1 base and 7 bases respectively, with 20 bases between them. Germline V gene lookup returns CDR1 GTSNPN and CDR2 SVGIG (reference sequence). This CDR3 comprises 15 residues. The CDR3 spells CAWSGLDTRWGEQYF. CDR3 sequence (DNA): TGTGCCTGGAGTGGACTGGATACGAGATGGGGGGAGCAGTACTTC.

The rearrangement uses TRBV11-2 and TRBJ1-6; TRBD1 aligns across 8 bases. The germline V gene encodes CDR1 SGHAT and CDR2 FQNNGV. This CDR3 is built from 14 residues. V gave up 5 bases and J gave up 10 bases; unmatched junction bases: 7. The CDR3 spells CASSLTGVESPLHF. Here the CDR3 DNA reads TGTGCCAGCAGCCTGACAGGGGTCGAATCACCCCTCCACTTT.

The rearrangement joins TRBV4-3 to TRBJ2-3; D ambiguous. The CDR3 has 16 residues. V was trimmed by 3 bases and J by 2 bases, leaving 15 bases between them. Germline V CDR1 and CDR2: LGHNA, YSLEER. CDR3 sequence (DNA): TGCGCCAGCAGCCACAACCTTCATGGGATCACAGATACGCAGTATTTT. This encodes CASSHNLHGITDTQYF.

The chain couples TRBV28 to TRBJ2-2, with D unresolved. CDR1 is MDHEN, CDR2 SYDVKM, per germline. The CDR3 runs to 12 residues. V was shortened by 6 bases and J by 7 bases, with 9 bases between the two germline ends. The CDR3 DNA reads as TGTGCCAGCAGACGAAAGGTCGGGGAGCTGTTTTTT. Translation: CASRRKVGELFF.

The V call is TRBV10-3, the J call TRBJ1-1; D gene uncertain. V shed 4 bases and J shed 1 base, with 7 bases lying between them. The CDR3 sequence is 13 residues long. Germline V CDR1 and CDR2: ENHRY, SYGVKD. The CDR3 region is CAISVMTNTEAFF. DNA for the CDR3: TGTGCCATCAGTGTGATGACGAACACTGAAGCTTTCTTT.

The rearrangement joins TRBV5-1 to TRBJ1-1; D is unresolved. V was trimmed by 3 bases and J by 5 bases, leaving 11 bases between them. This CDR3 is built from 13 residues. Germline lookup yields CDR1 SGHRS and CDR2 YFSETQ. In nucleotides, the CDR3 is TGCGCCAGCAGCTACTACCCGAGGACTGAAGCTTTCTTT. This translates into CASSYYPRTEAFF.

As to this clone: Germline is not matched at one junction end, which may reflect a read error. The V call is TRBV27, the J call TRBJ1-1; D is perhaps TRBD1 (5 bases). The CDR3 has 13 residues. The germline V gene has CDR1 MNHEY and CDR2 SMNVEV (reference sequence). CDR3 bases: TGTGCCAGCAGTCCCCACCAGGGAATTGAAACTTTCTTT. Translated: CASSPHQGIETFF.

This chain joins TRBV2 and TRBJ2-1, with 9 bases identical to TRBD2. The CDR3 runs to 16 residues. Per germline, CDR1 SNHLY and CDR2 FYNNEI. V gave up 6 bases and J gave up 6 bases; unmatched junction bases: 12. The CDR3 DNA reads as TGTGCCAGCAGCCCTTTTGAAGGCGGGAGGGCCAATGAGCAGTTCTTC. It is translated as CASSPFEGGRANEQFF.

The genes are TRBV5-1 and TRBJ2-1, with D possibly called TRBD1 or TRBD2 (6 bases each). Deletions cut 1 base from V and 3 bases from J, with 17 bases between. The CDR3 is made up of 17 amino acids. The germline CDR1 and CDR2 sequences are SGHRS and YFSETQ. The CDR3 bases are TGCGCCAGCAGCTTGCCCCCGGGCCGGGGGCACTACAATGAGCAGTTCTTC. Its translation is CASSLPPGRGHYNEQFF. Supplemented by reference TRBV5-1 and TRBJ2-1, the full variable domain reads KAGVTQTPRYLIKTRGQQVTLSCSPISGHRSVSWYQQTPGQGLQFLFEYFSETQRNKGNFPGRFSGRQFSNSRSEMNVSTLELGDSALYLCASSLPPGRGHYNEQFFGPGTRLTVL.

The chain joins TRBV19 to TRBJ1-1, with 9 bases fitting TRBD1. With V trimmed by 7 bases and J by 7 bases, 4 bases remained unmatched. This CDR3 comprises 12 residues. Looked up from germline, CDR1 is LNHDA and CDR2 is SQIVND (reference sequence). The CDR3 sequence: CASTDRGNEAFF. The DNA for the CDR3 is TGTGCCAGTACCGACAGGGGGAATGAAGCTTTCTTT.

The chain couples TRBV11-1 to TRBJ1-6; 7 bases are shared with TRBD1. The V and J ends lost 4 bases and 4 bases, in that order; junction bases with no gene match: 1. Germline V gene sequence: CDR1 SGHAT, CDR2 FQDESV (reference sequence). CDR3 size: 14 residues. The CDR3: CASSSGQYNSPLHF. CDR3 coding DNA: TGTGCCAGCAGCTCGGGACAGTATAATTCACCCCTCCACTTT.